Listed here are 7 T cell receptor beta chains from one sample, sequenced in a study of blood T cell repertoires in COVID-19. Produced via immunoSEQ multiplex PCR; TCRdb's table is partial and in-frame only. The data show about 200,000 clones, about 90% seen once. Sequencing was carried out using peripheral blood. The receptors here all came from a man younger than 30 with active or convalescent COVID-19.

This clone was picked up one time. V usage is TRBV30 and J usage is TRBJ1-2; TRBD1 agrees at 10 bases. CDR1 GTSNPN and CDR2 SVGIG come from the germline V gene (reference sequence). The CDR3 spans 12 residues. In DNA, the CDR3 is TGTGCACAACCGGGGACAGGGGTCGACTACACCTTC. It is translated as CAQPGTGVDYTF.

V gene TRBV7-9 combines with J gene TRBJ2-5, with 8 bases identical to TRBD2. This CDR3 contains 15 residues. Germline values: CDR1 SEHNR, CDR2 FQNEAQ (reference sequence). The V gene end was trimmed by 1 base and the J gene end by 4 bases; junction bases not matched to a gene: 5. CDR3 nucleotides: TGTGCCAGCAGCTTAGACGGGGGGGCTCCAGAGACCCAGTACTTC. This sequence encodes CASSLDGGAPETQYF.

DNA for the CDR3: TGTGCCAGCAGTACCAAGGTTTATGGGCGGGGGAACACCGGGGAGCTGTTTTTT. Translation: CASSTKVYGRGNTGELFF. The J gene is TRBJ2-2, the V gene TRBV6-2 or TRBV6-3; the D gene is possibly TRBD2 (6 bases). V lost 5 bases, J lost 1 base, and 20 bases lay in between. From germline, CDR1 is MNHEY and CDR2 SVGEGT. The CDR3 contains 18 residues.

The chain's CDR3 is CASKVLSLYEQYF. The CDR3 DNA reads as TGCGCCAGCAAAGTATTAAGCCTCTACGAGCAGTACTTC. The J gene is TRBJ2-7, the V gene TRBV10-1; no firm D call. The CDR3 is 13 residues long. The V end lost 7 bases, the J end lost 3 bases, and 13 bases lay between the germline ends. Germline V gene data show CDR1 as WNHNN and CDR2 as SYGVQD (reference sequence).

The CDR3 DNA sequence: TGTGCCAGTAGTTCGACAGTTTCTAATTCACCCCTCCACTTT. It codes for CASSSTVSNSPLHF. The chain employs TRBV19 and TRBJ1-6; TRBD1 might be the D (5 bases). V was trimmed by 5 bases and J by 6 bases, leaving 11 bases between them. This CDR3 contains 14 residues. The germline V gene encodes CDR1 LNHDA and CDR2 SQIVND (reference sequence).

The gene calls are TRBV12-2 and TRBJ1-2. TRBV12-2 is reported as a pseudogene. CDR3 length equals 18 residues. The CDR3 coding sequence is TGTGCAAGTCGCTTAGAATCCCGCGGAACCTCTGCTAGGTGGGGCTACACCTTC. Protein sequence: CASRLESRGTSARWGYTF.

This clone was found once. This rearrangement joins TRBV3-1 (or the pseudogene TRBV3-2) to TRBJ1-1; 7 nucleotides agree with TRBD1. Germline CDR1 and CDR2: LGHDT and YNNKEL (reference sequence). The CDR3 totals 13 residues. Trimming removed 3 bases from V and 6 bases from J; junction bases left unmatched: 4. Written as DNA, the CDR3 is TGTGCCAGCAGCCAGAACAGGGGCGCTGAAGCTTTCTTT. This gives the protein CASSQNRGAEAFF.